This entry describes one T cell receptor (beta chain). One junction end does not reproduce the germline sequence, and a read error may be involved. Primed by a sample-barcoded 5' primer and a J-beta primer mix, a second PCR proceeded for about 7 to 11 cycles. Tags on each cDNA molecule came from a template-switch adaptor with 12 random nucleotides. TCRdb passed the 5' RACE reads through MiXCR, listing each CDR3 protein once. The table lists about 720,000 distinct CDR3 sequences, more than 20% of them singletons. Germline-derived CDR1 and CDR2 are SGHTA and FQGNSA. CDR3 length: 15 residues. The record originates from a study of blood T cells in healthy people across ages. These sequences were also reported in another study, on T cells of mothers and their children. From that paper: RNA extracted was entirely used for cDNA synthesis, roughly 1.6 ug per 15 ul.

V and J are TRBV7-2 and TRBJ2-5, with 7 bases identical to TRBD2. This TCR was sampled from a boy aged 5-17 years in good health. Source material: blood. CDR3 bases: TGTGCCAGCAGCCGTCAGGGACTACCTGAAGAGACCCAATACTTC. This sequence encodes CASSRQGLPEETQYF.